This T cell receptor (beta chain) was sequenced for a study of T cells generated in artificial thymic organoids. The germline V gene encodes CDR1 SGHRS and CDR2 YFSETQ. V lost 0 bases and J lost 1; bases outside the gene matches: 1. The CDR3 spans 15 residues. Artificial thymic organoids aggregated human hematopoietic stem and progenitor cells with human DLL1-expressing MS5 murine stromal cells. FACS-sorted CD34+CD3- hematopoietic stem and progenitor cells, with residual T cells removed, seeded the organoids. Separate semi-nested PCRs amplified TCRalpha and TCRbeta libraries using constant-region reverse primers in TRAC or TRBC. TCRdb ran MiXCR on the 5' RACE reads and lists one entry per CDR3 protein. The data show approximately 7,700 distinct CDR3 sequences, under 30% seen once. Concerning this clonotype: The antigen is not known.

This clonotype was sampled from a human donor who gave cord blood stem cells for thymic organoid culture, a cardiac surgery patient who gave postnatal thymus, or a blood donor (not recorded which). The chain couples TRBV5-1 to TRBJ2-3; 8 bases agree with TRBD1. What was sequenced was naive CD8+ T cells grown in artificial thymic organoids from cord blood stem and progenitor cells. Described subset: CD3+TCRalphabeta+CD8SP T cells; for blood, CD45RO-CCR7+ naive CD8+ T cells. CDR3: CASSLGTGCTDTQYF. CDR3 in DNA: TGCGCCAGCAGCTTGGGGACAGGGTGCACAGATACGCAGTATTTT.